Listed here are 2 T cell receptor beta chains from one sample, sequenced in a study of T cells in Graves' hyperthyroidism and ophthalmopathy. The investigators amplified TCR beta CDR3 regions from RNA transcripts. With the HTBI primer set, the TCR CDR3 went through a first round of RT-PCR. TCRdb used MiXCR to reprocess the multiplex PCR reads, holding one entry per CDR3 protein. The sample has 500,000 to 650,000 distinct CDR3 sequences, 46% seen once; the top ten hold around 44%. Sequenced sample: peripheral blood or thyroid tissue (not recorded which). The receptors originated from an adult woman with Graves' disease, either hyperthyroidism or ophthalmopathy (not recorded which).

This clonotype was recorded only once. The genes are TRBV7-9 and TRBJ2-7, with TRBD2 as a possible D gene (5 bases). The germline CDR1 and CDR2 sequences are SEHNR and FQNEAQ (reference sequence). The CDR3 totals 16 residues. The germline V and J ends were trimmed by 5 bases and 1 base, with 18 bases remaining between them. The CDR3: CASSVTVGIWSYEQYF. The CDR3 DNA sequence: TGTGCCAGCAGCGTAACCGTCGGGATCTGGTCCTACGAGCAGTACTTC.

The CDR3 coding sequence is TGTGCCAGCAGTCCCGGTGGGGCGGGACCCGAAGGGCAGTACTTC. This gives the protein CASSPGGAGPEGQYF. V and J are TRBV12-3 or TRBV12-4 and TRBJ2-7; D might be TRBD2 (6 bases). V was trimmed by 5 bases and J by 9 bases, leaving 23 bases between them. The CDR3 is 15 amino acids.